This TCR beta chain comes out of a study of response to subunit inactivated influenza vaccine. General observations from the study: The authors offered the suggestion that each seasonal influenza vaccination recruits few new T cells.

As concerns this clonotype: Its matching antigen is unknown.

MiXCR, applied by TCRdb to the RT-PCR reads, yields one record per CDR3 protein. This table has about 500,000 distinct CDR3 sequences, less than 7.5% appearing once. Germline-derived CDR1 and CDR2 are SGHAT and FQNNGV. The ends lost 5 bases at V and 0 bases at J; junction bases unmatched: 18. The CDR3 sequence is 20 residues long. The chain couples TRBV11-2 to TRBJ1-4; 7 bases map to TRBD1. The receptor's source is a man between 50 and 75 years old who received an inactivated influenza vaccine. The specimen was PBMCs from blood, collected roughly 24 months after vaccination. CDR3 in amino acids: CASSTGRDSQYSTTNEKLFF. In DNA, the CDR3 is TGTGCCAGCAGCACCGGACGGGACAGCCAATACAGTACAACTAATGAAAAACTGTTTTTT.